A selection of T cell receptor beta chains follows, all from one sample in a study of CD8 T cells in ankylosing spondylitis. TCRdb ran MiXCR on the 5' RACE reads and lists one entry per CDR3 protein. The sample holds approximately 300,000 distinct CDR3 sequences, 6.5% to 10% seen once. The material sequenced was blood, either unsorted or a sorted T cell fraction (not recorded which). Receptors originate from a male donor with ankylosing spondylitis. CDR3s include the opening cysteine and the closing phenylalanine or tryptophan. A D gene is named only where the DNA matches it firmly. For some rows the clone size is stated as once, few or many, or as a class when expanded; others skip it.

TRBD1 . TRBJ1-5 TRBV5-5 CASSPYDRANQPQHF TGTGCCAGCAGCCCGTACGACAGGGCCAATCAGCCCCAGCATTTT
. few TRBJ2-2 TRBV20-1 CSARRAGELFF TGCAGTGCTAGACGGGCCGGGGAGCTGTTTTTT
. many TRBJ1-2 TRBV27 CASSYIGGGRGYTF TGTGCCAGCAGCTACATCGGGGGGGGGCGTGGCTACACCTTC
. . TRBJ1-6 TRBV7-2 CASSPQTGPNYNSPLHF TGTGCCAGCAGCCCCCAGACCGGACCCAACTATAATTCACCCCTCCACTTT
TRBD2 . TRBJ2-5 TRBV28 CASRVMGLAGETQYF TGTGCCAGCAGAGTCATGGGACTAGCTGGGGAGACCCAGTACTTC
. many TRBJ1-1 TRBV14 CASRPMNTEAFF TGTGCCAGCAGACCCATGAACACTGAAGCTTTCTTT
. many TRBJ1-4 TRBV5-1 CASSLEGLGMDEKLFF TGCGCCAGCAGCTTGGAAGGGCTCGGCATGGATGAAAAACTGTTTTTT
. few TRBJ1-5 TRBV19 CASSIGYQPQHF TGTGCCAGTAGTATTGGGTATCAGCCCCAGCATTTT
. . TRBJ2-3 TRBV12-3/TRBV12-4 CASSLWGAGGTDTQYF TGTGCCAGCAGTTTATGGGGGGCCGGAGGCACAGATACGCAGTATTTT
. many TRBJ1-1 TRBV6-4 CASSDSSGGPNTEAFF TGTGCCAGCAGTGACTCGAGTGGGGGGCCGAACACTGAAGCTTTCTTT
. few TRBJ1-1 TRBV18 CASSPEAGNTEAFF TGTGCCAGCTCACCAGAGGCAGGGAACACTGAAGCTTTCTTT
TRBD2 . TRBJ2-5 TRBV20-1 CSAGSRTSGETQYF TGCAGTGCAGGAAGTCGTACTAGCGGAGAGACCCAGTACTTC
TRBD2 few TRBJ2-2 TRBV10-1 CASSDPSGSNAGELFF TGCGCCAGCAGTGACCCTAGCGGGAGTAACGCCGGGGAGCTGTTTTTT
. few TRBJ2-7 TRBV7-6 CASSTFPRQGRRAYEQYF TGTGCCAGCAGCACATTTCCCAGACAGGGACGGAGGGCCTACGAGCAGTACTTC
TRBD2 . TRBJ2-5 TRBV2 CASSGGRGGKTQYF TGTGCCAGCAGTGGGGGGAGGGGCGGAAAGACCCAGTACTTC
. few TRBJ1-1 TRBV6-2/TRBV6-3 CASSDFAPQAFF TGTGCCAGCAGCGATTTCGCACCACAGGCTTTCTTT
TRBD2 . TRBJ2-3 TRBV7-2 CASSLGAGGPLYTQYF TGTGCCAGCAGCTTAGGAGCGGGAGGGCCCCTTTATACGCAGTATTTT
. . TRBJ2-3 TRBV18 CASSEGISGSTDTQYF TGTGCCAGCTCTGAGGGGATCTCTGGAAGCACAGATACGCAGTATTTT
. . TRBJ1-1 TRBV6-2/TRBV6-3 CASSLLPRTEAFF TGTGCCAGCAGCTTACTGCCGAGGACTGAAGCTTTCTTT
. many TRBJ1-5 TRBV5-1 CASSPQPNQPQHF TGCGCCAGCAGCCCACAGCCAAATCAGCCCCAGCATTTT
. many TRBJ1-2 TRBV7-2 CASRKGTQNYGYTF TGTGCCAGCAGGAAGGGGACCCAAAACTATGGCTACACCTTC
. . TRBJ2-2 TRBV5-1 CASSWAMDGTGELFF TGCGCCAGCAGCTGGGCAATGGATGGCACCGGGGAGCTGTTTTTT
. . TRBJ1-1 TRBV12-3/TRBV12-4 CASSLVAEAFF TGTGCCAGCAGTTTAGTCGCCGAAGCTTTCTTT
TRBD2 . TRBJ2-1 TRBV7-3 CASSPALSSSGSLNEQFF TGTGCCAGCAGCCCAGCCCTTTCCTCTAGCGGGAGTTTGAATGAGCAGTTCTTC
. . TRBJ2-7 TRBV2 CASTPGGYYEQYF TGTGCCAGCACCCCCGGGGGATACTACGAGCAGTACTTC
. . TRBJ2-3 TRBV6-2/TRBV6-3 CASSRAGGVGTDTQYF TGTGCCAGCAGTCGCGCCGGGGGAGTGGGCACAGATACGCAGTATTTT
. many TRBJ1-1 TRBV28 CASSLPKTANTEAFF TGTGCCAGCAGTTTACCCAAGACCGCGAACACTGAAGCTTTCTTT
. few TRBJ1-1 TRBV3-1 CASSQGQMNTEAFF TGTGCCAGCAGCCAAGGACAGATGAACACTGAAGCTTTCTTT
TRBD2 many TRBJ2-1 TRBV20-1 CSATLLAGEENEQFF TGCAGTGCAACCTTACTAGCGGGAGAGGAGAATGAGCAGTTCTTC
TRBD2 many TRBJ2-3 TRBV11-2 CASSMPSGSRPLPYTDTQYF TGTGCCAGCAGCATGCCTAGCGGGTCACGTCCCTTACCTTACACAGATACGCAGTATTTT